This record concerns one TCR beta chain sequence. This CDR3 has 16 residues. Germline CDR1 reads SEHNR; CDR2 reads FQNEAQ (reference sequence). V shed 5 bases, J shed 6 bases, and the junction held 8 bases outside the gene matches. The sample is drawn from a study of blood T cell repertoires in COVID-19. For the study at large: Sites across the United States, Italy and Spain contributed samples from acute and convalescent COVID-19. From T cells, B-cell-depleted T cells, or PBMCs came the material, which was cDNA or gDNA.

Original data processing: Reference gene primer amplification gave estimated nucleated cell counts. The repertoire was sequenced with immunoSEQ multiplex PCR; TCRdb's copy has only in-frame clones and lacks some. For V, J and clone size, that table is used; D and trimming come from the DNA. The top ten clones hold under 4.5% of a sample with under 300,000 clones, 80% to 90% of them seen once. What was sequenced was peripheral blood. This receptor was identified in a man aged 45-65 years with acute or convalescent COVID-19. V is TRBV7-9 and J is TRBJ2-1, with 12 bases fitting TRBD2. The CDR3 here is CASSRRLAGEANEQFF. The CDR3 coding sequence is TGTGCCAGCAGCCGACGACTAGCGGGAGAGGCCAATGAGCAGTTCTTC. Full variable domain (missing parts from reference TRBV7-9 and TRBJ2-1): DTGVSQNPRHKITKRGQNVTFRCDPISEHNRLYWYRQTLGQGPEFLTYFQNEAQLEKSRLLSDRFSAERPKGSFSTLEIQRTEQGDSAMYLCASSRRLAGEANEQFFGPGTRLTVL.